One T cell receptor (beta chain) is described in this entry. This specimen comes from a study of blood T cells in healthy people across ages. There are 15 residues in the CDR3. Germline-derived CDR1 and CDR2 are KGHDR and SFDVKD. V lost 3 bases and J lost 0, with 11 bases in between. Alongside a J-beta primer mix, a sample-barcoded 5' primer served in a second PCR lasting about 7 to 11 cycles. A minimum of 3 million CDR3-containing paired-end reads was obtained for each sample. TCRdb recomputed calls from the 5' RACE reads with MiXCR, one row per CDR3 protein. The table records just over 800,000 distinct CDR3 sequences, 55% to 65% of them present only once. Ranging in age from roughly 6 to 90, the donors were healthy Caucasian individuals from Russia.

The chain recombines TRBV24-1 with TRBJ2-7; TRBD1 is a possible D gene (5 bases). The clonotype originates from a man aged 30 to 45 in good health. Source material: blood. CDR3 sequence reads: CATSDRQPYSYEQYF. The CDR3 nucleotides read TGTGCCACCAGTGATAGACAGCCCTACTCCTACGAGCAGTACTTC.